The present T cell receptor (beta chain) was sequenced within a study of T cells in Graves' hyperthyroidism and ophthalmopathy. Across the study: Prior to any treatment, at the point of initial diagnosis, peripheral blood was collected. Regarding the study as a whole: Most thyroid clonotypes expanded above 0.001 were also detected in blood.

This CDR3 is 14 amino acids long. Germline V gives CDR1 KGHDR, CDR2 SFDVKD. Trimming shortened V by 6 bases and J by 0 bases, and 9 bases separated the two germline ends. Amplification of TCR beta CDR3 regions was performed using RNA transcripts as template. HTBI primers drove first-round RT-PCR of the TCR CDR3. Using its own MiXCR run on the multiplex PCR reads, TCRdb lists one record per CDR3 protein. The table shows over 150,000 distinct CDR3 sequences, with over 15% occurring only once. Patients aged 18 to 65 had newly diagnosed hyperthyroidism of under 2 months' duration. This clonotype was observed at least ten times. Antigen: not known.

The sequenced material came from blood. V is TRBV24-1 and J is TRBJ2-3; D is possibly TRBD2 (5 bases). The receptor's source is a woman aged 45 to 65 with Graves' hyperthyroidism. The CDR3 loop is CATSRGRSTDTQYF. For the CDR3, the DNA is TGTGCCACCAGTAGAGGGAGAAGCACAGATACGCAGTATTTT.